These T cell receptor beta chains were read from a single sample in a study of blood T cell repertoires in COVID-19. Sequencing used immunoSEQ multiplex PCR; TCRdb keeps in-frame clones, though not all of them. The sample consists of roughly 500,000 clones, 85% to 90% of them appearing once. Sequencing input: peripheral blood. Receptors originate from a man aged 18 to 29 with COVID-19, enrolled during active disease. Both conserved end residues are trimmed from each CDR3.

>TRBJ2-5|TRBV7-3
ASSGAFQETQY
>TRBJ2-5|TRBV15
ATRAQRGTQETQY
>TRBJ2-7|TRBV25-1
ASRGQYEQY
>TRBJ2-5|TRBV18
ASYWTGGNQETQY
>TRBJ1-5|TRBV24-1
ATSDSTDRAGQPQH
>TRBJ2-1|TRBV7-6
ASSLGSGGILEQF
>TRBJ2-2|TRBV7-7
ASIHKGASGNTGELF
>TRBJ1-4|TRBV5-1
ASSLIGADNEKLF
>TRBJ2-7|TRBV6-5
ASSPGGYEQY
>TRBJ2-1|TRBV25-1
ASSEGAGRNNEQF
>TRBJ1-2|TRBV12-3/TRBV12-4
ASSYSGARGYT
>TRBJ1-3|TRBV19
ASSTGGTGNTIY
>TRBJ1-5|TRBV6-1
ASSEFGGLGKPQH
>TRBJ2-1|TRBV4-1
ASSRVSQVPHLDNEQF
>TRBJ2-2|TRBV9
ASSVGTLAGVGTGELF
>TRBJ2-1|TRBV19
ASSIPSSGPSYNEQF
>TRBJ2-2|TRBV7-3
ASSGVGGGTGELF
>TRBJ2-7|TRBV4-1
ASSPSGTGVYEQY
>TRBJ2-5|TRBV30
AWDLGVQETQY
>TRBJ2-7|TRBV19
ASSRGGTGPYEQY
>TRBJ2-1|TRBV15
ATSSMGRERRNEQF
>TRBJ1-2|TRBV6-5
ASSYIPLAAGGGYT
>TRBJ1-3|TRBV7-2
ASSSASGHSGNTIY
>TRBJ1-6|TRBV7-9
ASSLGGGGNNSPLH
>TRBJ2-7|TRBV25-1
ASRSGSSYEQY
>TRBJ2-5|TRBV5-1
ASSLRFSSRVETQY
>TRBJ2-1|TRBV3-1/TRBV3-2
ASSSRTDNEQF
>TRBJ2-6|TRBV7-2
ASSYGGLGANVLT
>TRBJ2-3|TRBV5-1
ASSLDGSEADTQY
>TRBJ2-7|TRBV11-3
ASSLDRAYEQY
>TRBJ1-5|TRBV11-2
ASSPEGTGSRPQH
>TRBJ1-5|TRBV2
ASRRGPAEPQH
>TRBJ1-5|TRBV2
ASSPQGTNQPQH
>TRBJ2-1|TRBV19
ASSPWVPGSEQF
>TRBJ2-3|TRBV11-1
ASSLPGQGADTQY
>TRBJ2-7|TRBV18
ASSPQTGPREQY
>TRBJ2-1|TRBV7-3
ASSLAGTSRGQF
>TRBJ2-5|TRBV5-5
ASSLLSRYGETQY
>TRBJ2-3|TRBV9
ASSVALAGSTDTQY
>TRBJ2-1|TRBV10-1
ASSQRGASNEQF
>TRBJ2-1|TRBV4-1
ASTRASGSGNEQF
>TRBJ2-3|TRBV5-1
ASSPRTSGSVTDTQY
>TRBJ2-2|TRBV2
ASSEALLTGSSGELF
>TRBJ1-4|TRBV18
ASSPLGSGDEKLF
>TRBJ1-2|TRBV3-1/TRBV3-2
ASSQDQGINGYT
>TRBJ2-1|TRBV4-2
ASSQGLADGDEQF
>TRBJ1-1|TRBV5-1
ASSLVNGGNTEAF
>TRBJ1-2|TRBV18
ASSGIQGLGGYT
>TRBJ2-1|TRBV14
ASSQYRSGNEQF
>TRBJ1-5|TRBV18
ASSASGNQPQH
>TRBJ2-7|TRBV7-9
ASSLSRGNHEQY
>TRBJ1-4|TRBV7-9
ASSLVWDRANEKLF
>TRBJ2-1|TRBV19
ASRPSGYNEQF
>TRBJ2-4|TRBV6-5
ASTHSTGAKNIQY
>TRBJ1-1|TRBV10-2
ASTLLTGAEAF
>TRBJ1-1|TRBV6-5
ASSYSAENTEAF
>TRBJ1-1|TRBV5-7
ASLIGERDTEAF